This passage covers 32 T cell receptor beta chains from one sample sequenced in a study of beta chain features in type 1 diabetes. Study-wide findings and caveats: People with Type 1 diabetes carried modestly yet significantly shorter TCRB CDR3s in all four CD4+ subsets.

The isolated RNA, all of it, was reverse transcribed, so expressed TCRB transcripts were what got sequenced. The data were produced by immunoSEQ multiplex PCR, yet TCRdb's version contains in-frame clones alone and is incomplete. The table shows more than 100,000 clones, with 25% to 35% occurring only once. Their recognized antigens are unknown. The sample comprised central memory CD4+ T cells from blood. All receptors come from a woman aged 18-29 years with type 1 diabetes.

The chain recombines TRBV9 with TRBJ2-3; D is ambiguous. Between the trimmed V and J ends, which lost 4 bases and 2 bases, there was a span of 14 bases. The germline V gene has CDR1 SGDLS and CDR2 YYNGEE. This CDR3 region has 15 residues. The CDR3 here is CASSPKNWYTDTQYF. Written as DNA, the CDR3 is TGTGCCAGCAGCCCCAAGAACTGGTACACAGATACGCAGTATTTT.

This clone was observed a handful of times. The chain combines TRBV6-5 with TRBJ1-2, with D possibly being TRBD1 (6 bases). With 6 bases removed from V and 6 bases from J, the gap between germline ends came to 14 bases. The germline CDR1 and CDR2 sequences are MNHEY and SVGAGI. The CDR3 is 13 amino acids. CDR3 bases: TGTGCCAGCAGCCTCCGGACAGCGAATGGCTACACCTTC. It specifies CASSLRTANGYTF.

This chain uses TRBV4-1 with TRBJ2-5, with TRBD1 as a possible D gene (6 bases). The assigned J gene may be wrong: the sequence end matches TRBJ2-7 better. The length of the CDR3 is 14 residues. CDR1 MGHRA and CDR2 YSYEKL come from the germline V gene. The CDR3 loop reads CASSQSGDLYEQYF. The CDR3 nucleotides read TGCGCCAGCAGCCAATCAGGGGACCTCTACGAGCAGTACTTC.

This clone was counted only a few times. The CDR3 DNA reads TGCGCCAGCAGCATTGGACAGGGGAGCTATGGCTACACCTTC. Encoded protein: CASSIGQGSYGYTF. This sequence joins TRBV5-1 and TRBJ1-2; 9 bases map to TRBD1. The CDR3 runs to 14 residues. CDR1 and CDR2 (germline): SGHRS, YFSETQ. The V and J ends lost 4 bases and 4 bases, in that order; junction bases with no gene match: 5.

This clone was counted ten times or more. The V gene is TRBV30, the J gene TRBJ1-5; 7 nucleotides align to TRBD1. The junction had 2 bases not matched to a gene; V was cut back by 2 bases and J by 1 base. The CDR3 runs 14 residues. Germline assignment: CDR1 GTSNPN and CDR2 SVGIG (reference sequence). DNA for the CDR3: TGTGCCTGGAGTAAGGGACAGAGCAATCAGCCCCAGCATTTT. This translates into CAWSKGQSNQPQHF.

The V and J genes are TRBV4-1 and TRBJ1-4, with TRBD1 identical over 7 bases. Germline CDR1 reads MGHRA; CDR2 reads YSYEKL. Trimming removed 4 bases from V and 0 bases from J; junction bases left unmatched: 5. The length of the CDR3 is 16 residues. CDR3 DNA: TGCGCCAGCAGCCCCATCGGACAGGCAACTAATGAAAAACTGTTTTTT. Its translation is CASSPIGQATNEKLFF.

The chain joins TRBV5-1 to TRBJ1-2; D not certain. The germline gives CDR1 SGHRS, CDR2 YFSETQ. The V end was cut by 7 bases, the J end by 3 bases, with 13 bases between. This CDR3 comprises 13 residues. The CDR3 here is CASRPPEDYGYTF. The CDR3 nucleotides read TGCGCCAGCCGTCCCCCGGAGGACTATGGCTACACCTTC.

The genes are TRBV5-1 and TRBJ1-5; D is unresolved. The CDR3 covers 15 residues. Germline lookup yields CDR1 SGHRS and CDR2 YFSETQ. V was shortened by 0 bases and J by 7 bases, with 14 bases between the two germline ends. The DNA for the CDR3 is TGCGCCAGCAGCTTGGGGGCAGGCCCTTGGCAGCCCCAGCATTTT. This translates into CASSLGAGPWQPQHF. The entire variable domain, with the rest obtained from reference TRBV5-1 and TRBJ1-5, is as follows: KAGVTQTPRYLIKTRGQQVTLSCSPISGHRSVSWYQQTPGQGLQFLFEYFSETQRNKGNFPGRFSGRQFSNSRSEMNVSTLELGDSALYLCASSLGAGPWQPQHFGDGTRLSIL.

The V call is TRBV7-9, the J call TRBJ2-7, with D possibly TRBD1 on 6 matching bases. The CDR3 is 14 amino acids. Germline-derived CDR1 and CDR2 are SEHNR and FQNEAQ (reference sequence). The V end was cut by 1 base, the J end by 4 bases, with 11 bases between. CDR3 amino acids: CASSLGAQGYEQYF. The CDR3 nucleotides are TGTGCCAGCAGCTTAGGCGCACAGGGTTACGAGCAGTACTTC.

This clone was detected a few times. The chain links TRBV29-1 to TRBJ2-3, with D hard to call. The germline V gene has CDR1 SQVTM and CDR2 ANQGSEA. This CDR3 region has 11 residues. Trimming pared 3 bases from V and 10 bases from J, leaving 11 bases between. CDR3: CSVEVASPQYF. The CDR3 nucleotides read TGCAGCGTTGAGGTGGCTTCTCCGCAGTATTTT.

V and J are TRBV19 and TRBJ1-2, with D tentatively TRBD1 (5 bases). This CDR3 spans 13 amino acids. Germline CDR1 reads LNHDA; CDR2 reads SQIVND (reference sequence). V shed 7 bases and J shed 2 bases, with 11 bases lying between them. The CDR3 reads CASKGQGNYGYTF. Written as DNA, the CDR3 is TGTGCCAGTAAAGGTCAGGGAAACTATGGCTACACCTTC.

This clone has more than one count but fewer than ten. V gene TRBV28 combines with J gene TRBJ2-5; 14 bases match TRBD2. V dropped 5 bases and J dropped 4; count of bases not matched to a gene: 6. CDR3 length: 16 residues. The germline gives CDR1 MDHEN, CDR2 SYDVKM. CDR3 region: CASSTPGTSGRETQYF. The CDR3 nucleotides are TGTGCCAGCAGTACACCCGGGACTAGCGGGAGAGAGACCCAGTACTTC.

The rearrangement joins TRBV18 to TRBJ1-1; possible D gene TRBD1, 5 bases. Germline V gene data show CDR1 as KGHSH and CDR2 as LQKENI. The length of the CDR3 is 13 residues. The V end lost 1 base, the J end lost 3 bases, and 6 bases lay between the germline ends. CDR3 loop: CASSPRGDTEAFF. The CDR3 DNA reads TGTGCCAGCTCACCACGGGGGGACACTGAAGCTTTCTTT.

J is TRBJ1-4 and V is TRBV7-9, with D tentatively TRBD1 (6 bases). Germline CDR1 SEHNR, CDR2 FQNEAQ (reference sequence). Trimming pared 1 base from V and 5 bases from J, leaving 8 bases between. The CDR3 totals 14 residues. The DNA of the CDR3 is TGTGCCAGCAGCTTAGGAACAGGGAATGAAAAACTGTTTTTT. It yields the protein CASSLGTGNEKLFF.

This clone was observed a few times. The chain employs TRBV5-1 and TRBJ2-2; no firm D call. Germline assignment: CDR1 SGHRS and CDR2 YFSETQ. Trimming took 5 bases from V and 6 from J, leaving 20 bases between them. The length of the CDR3 is 16 residues. The CDR3 loop is CASRPSPTWSAGELFF. The CDR3 nucleotides read TGCGCCAGCAGGCCTTCTCCTACGTGGAGCGCCGGGGAGCTGTTTTTT.

CDR3 sequence reads: CASSLSDTQYF. In nucleotides, the CDR3 is TGTGCCAGTAGTCTCTCAGATACGCAGTATTTT. The chain recombines TRBV19 with TRBJ2-3, with no clear D. Trimming shortened V by 5 bases and J by 4 bases, and 4 bases separated the two germline ends. This CDR3 spans 11 amino acids. CDR1 LNHDA and CDR2 SQIVND come from the germline V gene (reference sequence).

This chain connects TRBV11-3 to TRBJ2-2, with no clear D. Trimming removed 6 bases from V and 0 bases from J, with 8 bases in between. This CDR3 is 14 amino acids long. Germline assignment: CDR1 SGHNT and CDR2 YENEEA. The chain's CDR3 is CASRRNANTGELFF. CDR3 nucleotides: TGTGCCAGCAGGAGGAACGCGAACACCGGGGAGCTGTTTTTT. Looking up the rest from reference TRBV11-3 and TRBJ2-2 gives the full variable domain: EAGVVQSPRYKIIEKKQPVAFWCNPISGHNTLYWYLQNLGQGPELLIRYENEEAVDDSQLPKDRFSAERLKGVDSTLKIQPAELGDSAVYLCASRRNANTGELFFGEGSRLTVL.

Only a few counts were recorded for this clone. This chain uses TRBV5-1 with TRBJ1-5; a possible D gene is TRBD1 (6 bases). Trimming removed 0 bases at V and 4 bases at J, with 14 bases between. The CDR3 totals 16 residues. Germline V gene data show CDR1 as SGHRS and CDR2 as YFSETQ. The DNA for the CDR3 is TGCGCCAGCAGCTTGGATGGGGGACAAGGAAATCAGCCCCAGCATTTT. Translated: CASSLDGGQGNQPQHF.

This rearrangement joins TRBV5-4 to TRBJ2-5, with D possibly matching TRBD1 (7 bases). Germline V gives CDR1 SGHNT, CDR2 YYREEE (reference sequence). V lost 0 bases and J lost 5, with 14 bases in between. The length of the CDR3 is 15 residues. The CDR3 bases are TGTGCCAGCAGCTTGGCCGGAGGGGGCGGGGAGACCCAGTACTTC. Encoded protein: CASSLAGGGGETQYF. Complete variable domain (other parts from reference TRBV5-4 and TRBJ2-5): ETGVTQSPTHLIKTRGQQVTLRCSSQSGHNTVSWYQQALGQGPQFIFQYYREEENGRGNFPPRFSGLQFPNYSSELNVNALELDDSALYLCASSLAGGGGETQYFGPGTRLLVL.

This clone came up a few times. The chain carries TRBV5-6 and TRBJ2-2; TRBD2 might be the D (6 bases). Trimming removed 0 bases from V and 1 base from J, with 10 bases in between. CDR3 length: 16 residues. The germline V gene encodes CDR1 SGHDT and CDR2 YYEEEE. In DNA form, the CDR3 reads TGTGCCAGCAGCTTGGTGGGCGGGAAGAACACCGGGGAGCTGTTTTTT. Protein: CASSLVGGKNTGELFF. The full variable domain, its missing parts supplied by reference TRBV5-6 and TRBJ2-2, is DAGVTQSPTHLIKTRGQQVTLRCSPKSGHDTVSWYQQALGQGPQFIFQYYEEEERQRGNFPDRFSGHQFPNYSSELNVNALLLGDSALYLCASSLVGGKNTGELFFGEGSRLTVL.

This clone has just a few counts. CDR3 coding DNA: TGTGCCTGGAGTGTACTTGGACAGGGGAATCAGCCCCAGCATTTT. As protein: CAWSVLGQGNQPQHF. The V and J genes are TRBV30 and TRBJ1-5; 9 positions match TRBD1. J was trimmed by 4 bases and V by 0 bases; bases with no gene match: 4. Germline values: CDR1 GTSNPN, CDR2 SVGIG (reference sequence). The CDR3 has 15 amino acids.

The J gene is TRBJ1-2, the V gene TRBV28; D is unclear. Looked up from germline, CDR1 is MDHEN and CDR2 is SYDVKM. Deletions cut 3 bases from V and 6 bases from J, with 8 bases between. The length of the CDR3 is 12 residues. The CDR3 DNA follows: TGTGCCAGCAGTTTTTGGTCGGATGGCTACACCTTC. Protein sequence: CASSFWSDGYTF.

This clone was seen a few times. This chain uses TRBV2 with TRBJ2-1, with 7 bases lining up with TRBD2. CDR3 length: 15 amino acids. V dropped 3 bases and J dropped 3; count of bases not matched to a gene: 5. From germline, CDR1 is SNHLY and CDR2 FYNNEI. As DNA, the CDR3 is TGTGCCAGCAGTGACTGGAAGCGGGACTACAATGAGCAGTTCTTC. Protein sequence: CASSDWKRDYNEQFF.

The rearrangement joins TRBV11-2 to TRBJ1-1, with no clear D. Germline CDR1 and CDR2: SGHAT and FQNNGV. There are 14 residues in the CDR3. Deletions cut 1 base from V and 0 bases from J, with 6 bases between. The CDR3 loop is CASSLGQLNTEAFF. In DNA form, the CDR3 reads TGTGCCAGCAGCTTAGGACAATTGAACACTGAAGCTTTCTTT. Using reference TRBV11-2 and TRBJ1-1 for the parts outside the CDR3, the full variable domain is EAGVAQSPRYKIIEKRQSVAFWCNPISGHATLYWYQQILGQGPKLLIQFQNNGVVDDSQLPKDRFSAERLKGVDSTLKIQPAKLEDSAVYLCASSLGQLNTEAFFGQGTRLTVV.

This clone came up a few times. The gene calls are TRBV18 and TRBJ1-1, with D hard to call. The germline CDR1 and CDR2 sequences are KGHSH and LQKENI. The CDR3 consists of 15 residues. The germline V and J ends were trimmed by 2 bases and 1 base, with 11 bases remaining between them. CDR3 loop: CASSPIQTENTEAFF. DNA of the CDR3: TGTGCCAGCTCACCAATCCAGACTGAGAACACTGAAGCTTTCTTT.

The rearrangement joins TRBV28 to TRBJ2-1, with unresolved D. Germline V gene data show CDR1 as MDHEN and CDR2 as SYDVKM. V was cut by 3 bases and J by 9 bases, with 9 bases left in between. This CDR3 spans 12 amino acids. DNA of the CDR3: TGTGCCAGCAGTTTTCAAGCGAGTGAGCAGTTCTTC. This sequence encodes CASSFQASEQFF.

The chain combines TRBV5-1 with TRBJ2-5; 12 bases fit TRBD2. This CDR3 region has 16 residues. Germline values: CDR1 SGHRS, CDR2 YFSETQ. Trimming took 4 bases from V and 5 from J; bases not matched to a gene: 9. DNA of the CDR3: TGCGCCAGCAGCGTAGAGCTAGCGGGAGGGTGGGAGACCCAGTACTTC. The encoded protein is CASSVELAGGWETQYF. The full variable domain, in which reference TRBV5-1 and TRBJ2-5 provide the parts outside the CDR3, is KAGVTQTPRYLIKTRGQQVTLSCSPISGHRSVSWYQQTPGQGLQFLFEYFSETQRNKGNFPGRFSGRQFSNSRSEMNVSTLELGDSALYLCASSVELAGGWETQYFGPGTRLLVL.

The chain combines TRBV30 with TRBJ1-2; D possibly corresponds to TRBD1 (6 bases). The length of the CDR3 is 13 residues. Germline V CDR1 and CDR2: GTSNPN, SVGIG (reference sequence). Trimming left V 2 bases short and J 4 bases short, with 11 bases between. The CDR3 reads CAWSSSDSYGYTF. The DNA of the CDR3 is TGTGCCTGGAGTTCCTCGGACAGCTATGGCTACACCTTC.

This clone was seen more than once but under ten times. CDR3 coding DNA: TGTGCCAGCAGTGACTACAGGGATAGTTTGCAGCCCCAGCATTTT. Its protein is CASSDYRDSLQPQHF. The chain carries TRBV25-1 and TRBJ1-5, with D possibly TRBD1 on 6 matching bases. Trimming took off 3 bases at V and 7 bases at J, with 16 bases between the two ends. The length of the CDR3 is 15 residues. CDR1 is MGHDK, CDR2 SYGVNS, per germline.

The table lists this clone with a few counts. This sequence joins TRBV6-1 and TRBJ2-7; D possibly corresponds to TRBD2 (6 bases). The CDR3 is made up of 12 amino acids. In germline, CDR1 is MNHNS, CDR2 SASEGT. V lost 7 bases, J lost 2 bases, and 9 bases lay in between. The CDR3 sequence: CASTGGTYEQYV. The CDR3, as DNA: TGTGCCAGCACAGGCGGGACCTACGAGCAGTACGTC.

This clone has a handful of counts. The V and J genes are TRBV11-2 and TRBJ2-3, with TRBD1 identical over 7 bases. The J segment lost 1 base and the V segment lost 5 bases, leaving 3 bases of the junction unmatched. CDR1 and CDR2 (germline): SGHAT, FQNNGV. The length of the CDR3 is 14 residues. The CDR3 DNA reads TGTGCCAGCAGCCCCGGGACAGGCACAGATACGCAGTATTTT. It is translated as CASSPGTGTDTQYF.

Only a few counts were recorded for this clone. This chain links TRBV11-2 with TRBJ2-2; TRBD1 might be the D (5 bases). Germline V gene sequence: CDR1 SGHAT, CDR2 FQNNGV. The ends were cut back, 0 bases at V and 8 bases at J, with 10 bases in the middle. CDR3 size: 14 residues. CDR3 sequence (DNA): TGTGCCAGCAGCTTAGACCAACAGGCTGGGGAGCTGTTTTTT. Its translation: CASSLDQQAGELFF.